This entry lists 10 T cell receptor beta chains sequenced from one sample in a study of OX40 agonist ivuxolimab in advanced cancers. Clones were read by immunoSEQ multiplex PCR, and TCRdb kept only the in-frame ones, dropping some. This sample has roughly 59,000 clones, with 70% to 90% found just once. The material was CD4+ or CD8+ T cells sorted from blood, obtained in a trial of the OX40 agonist ivuxolimab. The receptors were gathered from an adult with an advanced solid tumor such as melanoma, head and neck, liver or kidney cancer.

The chain joins TRBV30 to TRBJ1-5, with D unclear. Germline CDR1 GTSNPN, CDR2 SVGIG (reference sequence). Trimming pared 3 bases from V and 3 bases from J, leaving 18 bases between. The CDR3 extends over 16 amino acids. In DNA form, the CDR3 reads TGTGCCTGGAGCGGCACTGAGTTCGGGAACAATCAGCCCCAGCATTTT. Protein product: CAWSGTEFGNNQPQHF.

J is TRBJ2-3 and V is TRBV29-1, with D unresolved. The V end was cut by 4 bases, the J end by 5 bases, with 7 bases between. The CDR3 is made up of 11 amino acids. Germline assignment: CDR1 SQVTM and CDR2 ANQGSEA. CDR3 loop: CSVAEEDTQYF. The CDR3 nucleotides are TGCAGCGTTGCAGAAGAAGATACGCAGTATTTT.

This chain joins TRBV7-6 and TRBJ1-4; a weak D match, TRBD1 (5 bases). CDR1 is SGHVS and CDR2 is FNYEAQ in the germline V gene. V lost 10 bases and J lost 0, with 9 bases in between. This CDR3 region has 13 residues. The CDR3 protein is CAIGGATNEKLFF. In DNA form, the CDR3 reads TGTGCCATAGGAGGGGCAACTAATGAAAAACTGTTTTTT.

This chain uses TRBV7-9 with TRBJ2-5; 10 nucleotides agree with TRBD2. The CDR3 runs 14 residues. Germline lookup yields CDR1 SEHNR and CDR2 FQNEAQ (reference sequence). Trimming at V came to 6 bases and at J to 4 bases, leaving 5 bases not matched to a gene. In DNA form, the CDR3 reads TGTGCCAGCAGTACTCGGACTAGCGGAGAGACCCAGTACTTC. Protein sequence: CASSTRTSGETQYF.

The gene calls are TRBV19 and TRBJ1-1; D gene uncertain. Germline V gene lookup returns CDR1 LNHDA and CDR2 SQIVND (reference sequence). The CDR3 runs 13 residues. With 7 bases removed from V and 1 base from J, the gap between germline ends came to 10 bases. CDR3 bases: TGTGCCAGTACTTTTTTGTCGAACACTGAAGCTTTCTTT. It codes for CASTFLSNTEAFF.

This rearrangement joins TRBV11-3 to TRBJ2-7, with D perhaps matching TRBD2 (6 bases). The CDR3 covers 15 residues. The ends were cut back, 4 bases at V and 0 bases at J, with 13 bases in the middle. Germline-derived CDR1 and CDR2 are SGHNT and YENEEA. Written as DNA, the CDR3 is TGTGCCAGCAGCTCTGGCGGGAAGAGCTCCTACGAGCAGTACTTC. Its translation is CASSSGGKSSYEQYF.

V and J are TRBV5-5 and TRBJ1-5; TRBD1 matches at 10 bases. The ends lost 4 bases at V and 4 bases at J; junction bases unmatched: 8. CDR1 is SGHKS and CDR2 is YYEKEE in the germline V gene (reference sequence). The CDR3 totals 16 residues. The CDR3 loop reads CASSADPGQGNQPQHF. The CDR3 nucleotides are TGTGCCAGCAGCGCGGACCCGGGACAGGGGAATCAGCCCCAGCATTTT.

The chain employs TRBV29-1 and TRBJ1-2; no definite D call. The CDR3 totals 15 residues. V lost 4 bases to trimming and J lost 2 bases, with 17 bases between them. Germline assignment: CDR1 SQVTM and CDR2 ANQGSEA. The CDR3 DNA reads TGCAGCGTTGTACCAACCAGCGGGCTCAACTATGGCTACACCTTC. Protein: CSVVPTSGLNYGYTF. The full variable domain, completed using reference TRBV29-1 and TRBJ1-2, is SAVISQKPSRDICQRGTSLTIQCQVDSQVTMMFWYRQQPGQSLTLIATANQGSEATYESGFVIDKFPISRPNLTFSTLTVSNMSPEDSSIYLCSVVPTSGLNYGYTFGSGTRLTVV.

V gene TRBV6-4 combines with J gene TRBJ1-5; no firm D call. In germline, CDR1 is MRHNA, CDR2 SNTAGT. This CDR3 contains 14 residues. V gave up 7 bases and J gave up 4 bases, with 14 bases separating them. CDR3 in DNA: TGTGCCAGCACCTCCAGGCCCGGTAATCAGCCCCAGCATTTT. It translates to CASTSRPGNQPQHF.

This clone was counted a few times. CDR3 nucleotides: TGTGCCAGCAGCTTAGTGGGGGCGGGTCAGCCCCAGCATTTT. Its protein is CASSLVGAGQPQHF. This chain joins TRBV7-2 and TRBJ1-5; the D gene is possibly TRBD1 (6 bases). The CDR3 length is 14 residues. Trimming removed 1 base from V and 6 bases from J, with 10 bases in between. Germline CDR1 reads SGHTA; CDR2 reads FQGNSA.